The 19 T cell receptor beta chains in this list originate from one sample, sequenced in a study of PD-L1 blockade in urothelial cancer. Time point here: peripheral blood 6 weeks after treatment start. Assay: immunoSEQ multiplex PCR; the TCRdb copy retains only in-frame clones and omits some. The profile shows about 130,000 clones, around 86% of them singletons. Sequencing was performed on PBMCs, taken around atezolizumab (anti-PD-L1) treatment. The origin of the receptors is a man aged 45-65 years with urothelial cancer.

The chain employs TRBV21-1 and TRBJ2-7; TRBD1, as called in the table, went unchecked against the DNA. TRBV21-1 is noted as a pseudogene. The CDR3 consists of 16 residues. In nucleotides, the CDR3 is TGTGCCAGCAGCAAAGGGGATACAGGGGCCTCGTACGAGCAGTACTTC. Translated: CASSKGDTGASYEQYF.

The V call is TRBV5-1, the J call TRBJ1-2; D might be TRBD1 (5 bases). V shed 4 bases and J shed 0 bases, with 13 bases lying between them. The germline CDR1 and CDR2 sequences are SGHRS and YFSETQ. There are 15 residues in the CDR3. This chain's CDR3 is CASSREAGANYGYTF. CDR3 DNA sequence: TGCGCCAGCAGCAGGGAAGCGGGGGCTAACTATGGCTACACCTTC.

This clone appeared a few times. The chain is built from TRBV2 and TRBJ1-1; TRBD1 agrees at 8 bases. CDR1 is SNHLY, CDR2 FYNNEI, per germline. The CDR3 length is 14 residues. The ends lost 5 bases at V and 1 base at J; junction bases unmatched: 3. This CDR3 reads CASSTGTGNTEAFF. The CDR3 DNA follows: TGTGCCAGCAGTACCGGGACAGGGAACACTGAAGCTTTCTTT. Looking up the rest from reference TRBV2 and TRBJ1-1 gives the full variable domain: EPEVTQTPSHQVTQMGQEVILRCVPISNHLYFYWYRQILGQKVEFLVSFYNNEISEKSEIFDDQFSVERPDGSNFTLKIRSTKLEDSAMYFCASSTGTGNTEAFFGQGTRLTVV.

The rearrangement links TRBV2 to TRBJ2-3; D unresolved. The CDR3 covers 13 residues. The V gene lost 2 bases and the J gene lost 3 bases, with 6 bases spanning the gap. Germline loops: CDR1 SNHLY, CDR2 FYNNEI. The DNA for the CDR3 is TGTGCCAGCAGTGAATGGGCGACAGATACGCAGTATTTT. Amino acid sequence: CASSEWATDTQYF.

The chain has TRBV28 and TRBJ1-3; D uncertain. Germline CDR1 is MDHEN and CDR2 is SYDVKM. This CDR3 spans 14 amino acids. Trimming removed 2 bases from V and 0 bases from J, with 5 bases in between. CDR3 DNA: TGTGCCAGCAGTTTAGGGAGCTCTGGAAACACCATATATTTT. This encodes CASSLGSSGNTIYF.

This chain joins TRBV19 and TRBJ2-3, with D maybe TRBD2 (5 bases). The CDR3 totals 15 residues. Germline V gives CDR1 LNHDA, CDR2 SQIVND (reference sequence). V lost 1 base to trimming and J lost 2 bases, with 10 bases between them. The CDR3 spells CASSIGAGLTDTQYF. CDR3 sequence (DNA): TGTGCCAGTAGTATAGGTGCGGGCCTCACAGATACGCAGTATTTT. The complete variable domain, with remaining parts taken from reference TRBV19 and TRBJ2-3, reads DGGITQSPKYLFRKEGQNVTLSCEQNLNHDAMYWYRQDPGQGLRLIYYSQIVNDFQKGDIAEGYSVSREKKESFPLTVTSAQKNPTAFYLCASSIGAGLTDTQYFGPGTRLTVL.

The V gene is TRBV6-6, the J gene TRBJ2-7; D ambiguous. V lost 1 base, J lost 3 bases, and 10 bases lay in between. Germline assignment: CDR1 MNHNY and CDR2 SVGAGI (reference sequence). This CDR3 has 14 amino acids. CDR3: CASSYLGVVYEQYF. CDR3 bases: TGTGCCAGCAGTTACTTGGGCGTAGTCTACGAGCAGTACTTC.

V is TRBV9 and J is TRBJ2-1; no definite D call. V was shortened by 2 bases and J by 0 bases, with 9 bases between the two germline ends. This CDR3 region has 15 residues. Per the germline V gene, CDR1 is SGDLS and CDR2 is YYNGEE. CDR3: CASSVLGSSYNEQFF. CDR3 DNA sequence: TGTGCCAGCAGCGTCTTGGGCAGCTCCTACAATGAGCAGTTCTTC.

The V and J genes are TRBV6-5 and TRBJ2-1; no reliable D call. Germline V gives CDR1 MNHEY, CDR2 SVGAGI. The CDR3 consists of 15 residues. Trimming stripped 3 bases from V and 0 bases from J, with 9 bases between. The CDR3 region is CASSYGGASYNEQFF. CDR3 in DNA: TGTGCCAGCAGTTATGGCGGAGCCTCCTACAATGAGCAGTTCTTC.

The CDR3 region has the DNA TGCGCCAGCAAAGCGGGACAGGTAGTCGACGAGCAGTACTTC. Amino acids: CASKAGQVVDEQYF. The rearrangement joins TRBV5-1 to TRBJ2-7; a weak D match, TRBD1 (8 bases). Germline V gene sequence: CDR1 SGHRS, CDR2 YFSETQ. CDR3 size: 14 residues. V was cut by 6 bases and J by 5 bases, with 18 bases left in between.

The CDR3 reads CASRFDRGTYNEQFF. For the CDR3, the DNA is TGTGCCAGCAGGTTTGACAGGGGCACGTACAATGAGCAGTTCTTC. The V gene is TRBV5-4, the J gene TRBJ2-1, with 8 bases aligning to TRBD1. J lost 4 bases, V lost 5 bases, and 8 bases had no gene match. The CDR3 has 15 amino acids. The germline V gene has CDR1 SGHNT and CDR2 YYREEE (reference sequence).

The chain is built from TRBV19 and TRBJ2-4; tentative D call: TRBD2 (5 bases). The germline CDR1 and CDR2 sequences are LNHDA and SQIVND (reference sequence). This CDR3 comprises 17 residues. The V gene lost 6 bases and the J gene lost 1 base, with 19 bases spanning the gap. The CDR3 bases are TGTGCCAGTAGCAGCGGCGCGTTTGCCGGCGCCAAAAACATTCAGTACTTC. Amino acids: CASSSGAFAGAKNIQYF.

The chain couples TRBV6-1 to TRBJ2-2, with D possibly being TRBD1 (6 bases). The CDR3 is 13 amino acids. The V end lost 4 bases, the J end lost 6 bases, and 9 bases lay between the germline ends. The germline V gene encodes CDR1 MNHNS and CDR2 SASEGT. The CDR3 loop reads CASSGRGSGELFF. The CDR3 coding sequence is TGTGCCAGCAGTGGCAGGGGATCCGGGGAGCTGTTTTTT.

The chain uses TRBV10-3 and TRBJ1-2, with 10 bases aligning to TRBD1. This CDR3 comprises 15 residues. V lost 3 bases to trimming and J lost 9 bases; unmatched junction nucleotides: 10. Germline CDR1 ENHRY, CDR2 SYGVKD. This CDR3 is CAISDYGTGVMRYTF. The DNA for the CDR3 is TGTGCCATCAGTGACTACGGGACAGGGGTTATGCGCTACACCTTC.

The CDR3 DNA reads as TGTGCCAGCACGTTCCCCACTAGCGATGAGCAGTTCTTC. This gives the protein CASTFPTSDEQFF. The V gene is TRBV21-1, the J gene TRBJ2-1; TRBD2 reflects the table's D call only, with no check against the DNA. TRBV21-1 is annotated as a pseudogene. The CDR3 loop spans 13 amino acids.

In this sample, this clone turned up a few times. The gene calls are TRBV7-9 and TRBJ2-7; 7 nucleotides align to TRBD1. CDR1 and CDR2 from the germline V gene are SEHNR and FQNEAQ (reference sequence). CDR3 length: 14 residues. The J segment lost 0 bases and the V segment lost 3 bases, leaving 2 bases of the junction unmatched. CDR3 region: CASSFNRGSYEQYF. The CDR3 coding sequence is TGTGCCAGCAGCTTTAACAGGGGCTCCTACGAGCAGTACTTC.

The chain recombines TRBV28 with TRBJ2-3; TRBD2 agrees at 9 bases. V was pared by 5 bases and J by 4 bases, with 10 bases of the junction left unmatched. The germline CDR1 and CDR2 sequences are MDHEN and SYDVKM. The CDR3 is 16 residues long. CDR3 sequence reads: CASSRQREEDPDTQYF. The DNA for the CDR3 is TGTGCCAGCAGTCGGCAGCGGGAGGAGGACCCAGATACGCAGTATTTT.

This clone was seen more than once but under ten times. V gene TRBV14 combines with J gene TRBJ2-7; TRBD2 matches at 7 bases. CDR1 is SGHDN and CDR2 is FVKESK in the germline V gene. V lost 6 bases and J lost 2; bases outside the gene matches: 4. The CDR3 extends over 13 amino acids. Here the CDR3 reads CASRAGATYEQYF. In DNA form, the CDR3 reads TGTGCCAGCAGGGCGGGAGCGACCTACGAGCAGTACTTC.

The chain couples TRBV10-2 to TRBJ2-6; 9 bases are shared with TRBD1. This CDR3 spans 16 amino acids. J gave up 3 bases and V 6 bases, and 6 bases lay outside the gene matches. Per germline, CDR1 WSHSY and CDR2 SAAADI. The CDR3 DNA reads as TGCGCCAGCAGAGCACAGGGGGCGCTTGGGGCCAACGTCCTGACTTTC. This codes for CASRAQGALGANVLTF.